A single TCR beta chain is shown here with its context. The antigen is unknown. Measured with immunoSEQ multiplex PCR; TCRdb has only the in-frame clones, and not every one. Found here are some 95,000 clones, 85% to 90% of them singletons; the top ten hold about 10%. This entry belongs to a study of PD-1 blockade in classical Hodgkin lymphoma. Notes on the study in general: CD4+ TCR diversity climbed significantly by C4D1, unlike CD8+ TCR diversity. Patients excluded were those beginning nivolumab under 1 year after ASCT. Before treatment, TCR diversity in newly diagnosed patients was reportedly lower than in healthy donors. Complete responders matched newly diagnosed patients in baseline diversity.

Germline V gene sequence: CDR1 SGDLS, CDR2 YYNGEE. V gave up 0 bases and J gave up 2 bases, with 8 bases separating them. The length of the CDR3 is 15 residues. Brentuximab vedotin exposure varied among the patients, all of whom had relapsed after autologous stem cell transplantation. The V and J genes are TRBV9 and TRBJ2-2; unclear D gene. The input for sequencing was peripheral blood mononuclear cells (PBMCs), taken before the second cycle of nivolumab. The receptor was isolated from a human donor with classical Hodgkin lymphoma. Here the CDR3 reads CASSVEGINTGELFF. The CDR3 DNA sequence: TGTGCCAGCAGCGTAGAAGGCATAAACACCGGGGAGCTGTTTTTT.